The clone carrying this T cell receptor beta chain occurred a few times. The antigen is not known. These data belong to a study of cytomegalovirus exposure and HLA in healthy donors. Whole-study findings and limits: A missense DCLRE1C variant was associated with V- and J-gene trimming of TCR beta chains in a later analysis, and an independent cohort replicated the association. Later, TCR association rates were found to vary by HLA locus, highest for DRB1 and lowest for HLA-C.

The CDR3 contains 13 residues. Germline trimming cut 3 bases from V and 7 bases from J; bases unmatched to any gene: 3. Germline lookup yields CDR1 GTSNPN and CDR2 SVGIG (reference sequence). A multiplex PCR was run with 60 Vbeta primers and 13 Jbeta primers. As originally analysed: As a later analysis found, there were 80 million to 90 million unique TCR beta chains, of which some 10 million were shared. The protocol was immunoSEQ multiplex PCR, while the TCRdb copy is restricted to in-frame clones and leaves out a portion. V and J calls plus clone size are reproduced from that table; the DNA served to infer D and trimming. The sample lists some 150,000 clones, 75% to 85% seen once, with roughly 4.4% in the top ten.

The sequence derives from a man younger than 45 in good health and CMV-seronegative. The sequencing input was PBMCs. This chain joins TRBV30 and TRBJ1-6; 7 bases are a match to TRBD1. This chain's CDR3 is CAWRRDSNSPLHF. CDR3 nucleotides: TGTGCCTGGAGGCGGGACAGCAATTCACCCCTCCACTTT.